This TCR beta chain was obtained from a study of shared T cell receptors in the human thymus. The length of the CDR3 is 12 residues. Trimming pared 6 bases from V and 4 bases from J, leaving 7 bases between. Germline V CDR1 and CDR2: MDHEN, SYDVKM. The table came from immunoSEQ multiplex PCR; TCRdb's copy has only in-frame clones and leaves some out. The table lists more than 550,000 clones, 70% to 90% of them singletons. This clone was observed a few times. This sample also belongs to another study, concerning human thymus T cells. That report adds: Corrective heart surgery yielded the resections from which the thymus tissue came. As related research reported, thymic repertoires overlapped highly among unrelated individuals.

The V and J genes are TRBV28 and TRBJ1-3; TRBD1 is a possible D gene (6 bases). Sequencing was carried out using thymocytes. This sequence was found in a girl less than two years old with a congenital heart defect. CDR3 loop: CASRTGGNTIYF. The CDR3 coding sequence is TGTGCCAGCAGGACAGGAGGAAACACCATATATTTT.